This T cell receptor (beta chain) was obtained from a study of chemoradiotherapy in HPV16-positive cancers. Of note for this clone: Its specificity is not known.

Study outcomes and limitations: In HPV16-positive patients, HPV-responsive T-cell expansion tracked better recurrence-free survival. Functional assays defining HPV-specific T cells used only a couple of HPV16-positive patients. During treatment, candidate HPV-specific clones and E7-related motifs expanded in tumor.

Generated by immunoSEQ multiplex PCR, the TCRdb table keeps only in-frame clones and is missing some. The data contain some 30,000 clones, 80% of them singletons. The clonotype originates from a human donor with HPV-associated anogenital cancer. The source material was blood, sampled from a patient who underwent chemoradiotherapy.

CDR3 sequence: CASIRGNTIYF. CDR3 nucleotide sequence: TGTGCCAGCATTCGGGGAAACACCATATATTTT. This sequence joins TRBV6-5 and TRBJ1-3; D not resolved. Trimming cost V 7 bases and J 4 bases, with 5 bases left between them. CDR1 and CDR2 from the germline V gene are MNHEY and SVGAGI. The CDR3 runs 11 residues.